This T cell receptor beta chain was sequenced in a study of T cell changes during pregnancy in multiple sclerosis (dated by TCRdb to the late 2010s). As for the study more broadly: The study examined how the T cell repertoire changed over the course of pregnancy in women with multiple sclerosis.

CDR1 and CDR2 are read off the germline V gene as SGDLS and YYNGEE. For this chain, trimming is 4 bases at the V end and 8 bases at the J end, and the number of junction bases without a gene match is 5. Counted from cysteine to phenylalanine, this CDR3 has 13 amino acids. Solely the CDR3 DNA is kept, with 39 bases framed from the first base. This clone was seen a single time. Its antigen is still unknown. Nothing much larger sits one base from this clone, and base qualities are not available. The library relied on the immunoSEQ multiplex PCR assay. As stored in TCRdb, this immuneACCESS dataset retains in-frame rearrangements with V and J assigned. A fraction of the clones does not appear; measured against another copy, unresolved V genes explain less than half of the discrepancy, and the remainder lacks a known reason. Recorded for this sample are tens of thousands of clones; under 95% of them occurred a single time. Around 3.3% of the sample goes to the ten largest clones.

The receptor was derived from a female donor with multiple sclerosis, enrolled in a pregnancy study. Recombination joined TRBV9 with TRBJ2-1, with TRBD2 matching 8 junction bases. Sequenced material: CD8+ T cells from peripheral blood mononuclear cells, taken before pregnancy. CDR3 region: CASSTGLDDEQFF. Here is the DNA: TGTGCCAGCAGCACGGGACTAGACGATGAGCAGTTCTTC.